This T cell receptor beta chain was recovered during a study of T cell responses to AZD1222 COVID-19 vaccine. Using immunoSEQ multiplex PCR, the repertoire was profiled, and TCRdb retains in-frame clones only, with some absent. The data show about 200,000 clones, about 93% seen once. V lost 5 bases and J lost 0, with 11 bases in between. Germline lookup yields CDR1 MNHEY and CDR2 SVGAGI. The CDR3 is 15 residues long. The sequenced sample was peripheral blood, obtained 28 days after the second AZD1222 dose. The chain couples TRBV6-5 to TRBJ2-1; D is unclear. The TCR was taken from an adult who received the AZD1222 COVID-19 vaccine. The CDR3 region has the DNA TGTGCCAGCAGTCAAACCACGGGCTCCTACAATGAGCAGTTCTTC. Translation: CASSQTTGSYNEQFF.